The 17 T cell receptor beta chains in this list originate from one sample, sequenced in a study of cytomegalovirus exposure and HLA in healthy donors. 60 Vbeta and 13 Jbeta primers were used in PCR. The method was immunoSEQ multiplex PCR; TCRdb's version includes in-frame clones alone and lacks a portion of them. The data hold around 130,000 clones, with under 85% observed a single time. The specimen sequenced was PBMCs. All receptors derive from a boy under 18 in good health and CMV-seronegative.

The V and J genes are TRBV16 and TRBJ2-3, with 11 bases identical to TRBD2. The ends lost 2 bases at V and 5 bases at J; junction bases unmatched: 9. The CDR3 runs to 17 residues. The V gene's germline CDR1 is KGHSY and CDR2 FQNENV. The CDR3 reads CASSQGIAGGPGDTQYF. In DNA, the CDR3 is TGTGCCAGCAGCCAAGGAATAGCGGGGGGGCCGGGAGATACGCAGTATTTT.

This chain uses TRBV19 with TRBJ1-5, with TRBD1 matching 9 bases. The CDR3 length is 18 residues. J was trimmed by 2 bases and V by 0 bases; bases with no gene match: 8. In germline, CDR1 is LNHDA, CDR2 SQIVND (reference sequence). This CDR3 reads CASSIDLLGQGGNQPQHF. DNA of the CDR3: TGTGCCAGTAGTATAGATCTTTTGGGACAGGGTGGCAATCAGCCCCAGCATTTT.

V and J are TRBV5-8 and TRBJ1-5; 7 bases map to TRBD1. Unmatched junction bases numbered 0, after V lost 4 bases and J lost 5 bases. The CDR3 contains 12 residues. The V gene's germline CDR1 is SGHTS and CDR2 YDEGEE. CDR3 bases: TGTGCCAGCAGCACAGGGGATCAGCCCCAGCATTTT. The encoded protein is CASSTGDQPQHF.

The chain couples TRBV5-6 to TRBJ2-7; D is unclear. This CDR3 has 14 amino acids. Germline CDR1 reads SGHDT; CDR2 reads YYEEEE. V was shortened by 2 bases and J by 3 bases, with 12 bases between the two germline ends. The CDR3 loop is CASSFKSRDYEQYF. The CDR3 DNA is TGTGCCAGCAGCTTTAAGTCTAGAGACTACGAGCAGTACTTC.

The chain uses TRBV4-1 and TRBJ1-2, with 10 bases lining up with TRBD1. From germline, CDR1 is MGHRA and CDR2 YSYEKL. J gave up 4 bases and V 8 bases, and 4 bases lay outside the gene matches. The CDR3 covers 13 residues. CDR3 region: CASRGQGGYGYTF. The CDR3 bases are TGCGCCAGCCGAGGACAGGGGGGCTATGGCTACACCTTC.

CDR3: CASSLAMAGASYTF. CDR3 DNA sequence: TGTGCCAGCAGCTTGGCCATGGCAGGGGCGAGCTACACCTTC. This rearrangement joins TRBV5-6 to TRBJ1-2; a possible D gene is TRBD1 (6 bases). Trimming cost V 0 bases and J 9 bases, with 15 bases left between them. CDR1 and CDR2 from the germline V gene are SGHDT and YYEEEE. This CDR3 contains 14 residues.

J is TRBJ2-7 and V is TRBV5-1; 9 bases line up with TRBD2. CDR3 size: 13 residues. Germline loops: CDR1 SGHRS, CDR2 YFSETQ. V lost 4 bases, J lost 4 bases, and 3 bases stayed unmatched. CDR3 sequence (DNA): TGCGCCAGCAGCCATACTAGCGGGTACGAGCAGTACTTC. This encodes CASSHTSGYEQYF.

Only a few counts were recorded for this clone. The germline gene is not matched at one end of the junction; a read error may be the cause. V and J are TRBV4-1 and TRBJ2-7; 11 nucleotides agree with TRBD2. Germline V lookup: CDR1 MGHRA, CDR2 YSYEKL. The CDR3 loop spans 15 amino acids. The DNA of the CDR3 is TGCGCCAGCAACCAACAGACTAGCGGGACCTACGAGCAGTACTTC. It encodes CASNQQTSGTYEQYF.

This sequence joins TRBV6-4 and TRBJ1-1, with TRBD1 matching 7 bases. The germline gives CDR1 MRHNA, CDR2 SNTAGT. The CDR3 loop spans 13 amino acids. J gave up 4 bases and V 4 bases, and 3 bases lay outside the gene matches. CDR3 residues: CASSAEGATEAFF. The CDR3 DNA reads TGTGCCAGCAGTGCAGAGGGGGCCACTGAAGCTTTCTTT.

V is TRBV7-9 and J is TRBJ1-2; 9 bases line up with TRBD1. Germline CDR1 and CDR2: SEHNR and FQNEAQ (reference sequence). This CDR3 region has 14 residues. V dropped 1 base and J dropped 8; count of bases not matched to a gene: 5. The DNA of the CDR3 is TGTGCCAGCAGCTTAGTGGGACAGGGCGGCGGCTACACCTTC. Translated: CASSLVGQGGGYTF.

V usage is TRBV2 and J usage is TRBJ2-1; a weak D match, TRBD2 (7 bases). The CDR3 runs 14 residues. The V and J ends lost 5 bases and 7 bases respectively, with 15 bases between them. Germline V lookup: CDR1 SNHLY, CDR2 FYNNEI. CDR3 DNA: TGTGCCAGCAGTACGGGGGGCCGCTATAATGAGCAGTTCTTC. Protein: CASSTGGRYNEQFF.

This chain connects TRBV18 to TRBJ2-7, with 12 bases identical to TRBD2. Trimming cost V 2 bases and J 6 bases; bases outside gene matches: 5. CDR3 length: 15 residues. CDR1 is KGHSH and CDR2 is LQKENI in the germline V gene. CDR3 nucleotide sequence: TGTGCCAGCTCACCATGGACTAGCGGGGTCACCGAGCAGTACTTC. Its translation is CASSPWTSGVTEQYF.

This clone was found a few times. Here the CDR3 reads CASGEGYRAFF. The CDR3 region has the DNA TGTGCCAGCGGGGAGGGGTACAGAGCTTTCTTT. The chain joins TRBV27 to TRBJ1-1; possibly TRBD1 for D (5 bases). Trimming took 8 bases from V and 10 from J, leaving 14 bases between them. Germline CDR1 is MNHEY and CDR2 is SMNVEV (reference sequence). The length of the CDR3 is 11 residues.

The chain couples TRBV7-9 to TRBJ1-1; D ambiguous. Per germline, CDR1 SEHNR and CDR2 FQNEAQ (reference sequence). V was cut by 4 bases and J by 4 bases, with 13 bases left in between. The CDR3 runs 14 residues. The CDR3 is CASSSSSRGTEAFF. CDR3 coding DNA: TGTGCCAGCAGCTCCTCTAGTCGGGGCACTGAAGCTTTCTTT. The whole variable domain, remainder taken from reference TRBV7-9 and TRBJ1-1, is DTGVSQNPRHKITKRGQNVTFRCDPISEHNRLYWYRQTLGQGPEFLTYFQNEAQLEKSRLLSDRFSAERPKGSFSTLEIQRTEQGDSAMYLCASSSSSRGTEAFFGQGTRLTVV.

This rearrangement joins TRBV7-9 to TRBJ2-4; D is unresolved. The length of the CDR3 is 15 residues. Trimming cost V 5 bases and J 0 bases, with 11 bases left between them. Per the germline V gene, CDR1 is SEHNR and CDR2 is FQNEAQ (reference sequence). This CDR3 reads CASSREVLAKNIQYF. DNA of the CDR3: TGTGCCAGCAGCCGTGAAGTACTAGCCAAAAACATTCAGTACTTC.

The chain links TRBV7-9 to TRBJ2-7; no firm D call. Germline CDR1 reads SEHNR; CDR2 reads FQNEAQ (reference sequence). Trimming took off 4 bases at V and 6 bases at J, with 13 bases between the two ends. There are 13 residues in the CDR3. CDR3 sequence reads: CASSWLDGLEQYF. The CDR3 DNA sequence: TGTGCCAGCAGCTGGCTAGACGGCCTCGAGCAGTACTTC.

This sequence joins TRBV6-5 and TRBJ1-6; D is possibly TRBD1 (6 bases). Between the trimmed V and J ends, which lost 6 bases and 13 bases, there was a span of 19 bases. The length of the CDR3 is 14 residues. CDR1 MNHEY and CDR2 SVGAGI come from the germline V gene. The CDR3 DNA reads TGTGCCAGCAGCACCTCCTTCTACAGGGACCCCCTCCACTTT. Translation: CASSTSFYRDPLHF.